A selection of T cell receptor beta chains follows, all from one sample in a study of blood T cell repertoires in COVID-19. Profiled with immunoSEQ multiplex PCR; TCRdb holds only in-frame clones, not every one. The sample lists 90,000 or so clones, 86% occurring once. Sequences were obtained from peripheral blood. These receptor sequences come from a human donor in a cohort sampled during active COVID-19. The conserved cysteine and the conserved F or W are not part of the CDR3 here. The order of the fields is V gene, CDR3 protein.

v_call: TRBV27; cdr3_aa: ASSPGRANEKLF
v_call: TRBV6-6; cdr3_aa: ASSPGTWSYEQY
v_call: TRBV5-4; cdr3_aa: ASSSVPGQGANEQF
v_call: TRBV5-4; cdr3_aa: ASSLAAPSSYNEQF
v_call: TRBV28; cdr3_aa: ASRTGGKSYNSPLH
v_call: TRBV19; cdr3_aa: ASGTSGLSYEQY
v_call: TRBV5-4; cdr3_aa: ASSLAGGSGTGELF
v_call: TRBV5-8; cdr3_aa: ASSFRRLTGLGFLFGYT
v_call: TRBV27; cdr3_aa: ASSSGTANTGELF
v_call: TRBV25-1; cdr3_aa: ASSDSSYNSPLH
v_call: TRBV6-5; cdr3_aa: ASSTGGSEQY
v_call: TRBV21-1; cdr3_aa: ASSKDTYEQY
v_call: TRBV3-1/TRBV3-2; cdr3_aa: ASSYQGSYNEQF
v_call: TRBV30; cdr3_aa: AWGRTEAF
v_call: TRBV29-1; cdr3_aa: SVELAGLSKIDEQF
v_call: TRBV7-9; cdr3_aa: ASSTSGDFTDTQY
v_call: TRBV5-1; cdr3_aa: ASSLGAGSGNTIY
v_call: TRBV5-4; cdr3_aa: ASSLMGGTAYEQY
v_call: TRBV29-1; cdr3_aa: SGTVNEKLF
v_call: TRBV12-3/TRBV12-4; cdr3_aa: ASTDGSSYEQY
v_call: TRBV18; cdr3_aa: ASSLGLALYNEQF
v_call: TRBV9; cdr3_aa: ASSVGGFRSAGELF
v_call: TRBV24-1; cdr3_aa: ATYAEAF
v_call: TRBV19; cdr3_aa: ASRRGQTNTGELF
v_call: TRBV3-1/TRBV3-2; cdr3_aa: ASSQDPYRGFNYGYT
v_call: TRBV7-3; cdr3_aa: ASSPGTGSATQY
v_call: TRBV2; cdr3_aa: ASSERTDSNGYT
v_call: TRBV7-2; cdr3_aa: ASSFAGTGELF
v_call: TRBV28; cdr3_aa: ASSSRTDGYT
v_call: TRBV7-2; cdr3_aa: ASSLQGPGTDTQY
v_call: TRBV2; cdr3_aa: ASSVSGIGNTIY
v_call: TRBV4-2; cdr3_aa: ASSQEAGARQPQH
v_call: TRBV5-1; cdr3_aa: ASSLDGREGGEQY
v_call: TRBV10-2; cdr3_aa: ASSTGSTGSYEQY
v_call: TRBV6-2/TRBV6-3; cdr3_aa: ASSYSPGGGNTEAF
v_call: TRBV29-1; cdr3_aa: SARVGGNTGELF
v_call: TRBV29-1; cdr3_aa: SVERSGEETQY
v_call: TRBV7-9; cdr3_aa: ASSPRWADTQY
v_call: TRBV4-1; cdr3_aa: ASSQGLTTETQY
v_call: TRBV7-2; cdr3_aa: ASSLGPSGSTNEQF
v_call: TRBV27; cdr3_aa: ASSWGQGGTDTQY
v_call: TRBV2; cdr3_aa: ASRGRRDWYQETQY
v_call: TRBV6-2/TRBV6-3; cdr3_aa: ASSRGQGGLY
v_call: TRBV11-2; cdr3_aa: ASSFSDSNEKLF
v_call: TRBV5-8; cdr3_aa: ASSLTNRGLNTGELF
v_call: TRBV27; cdr3_aa: ASSLYAGFAKNIQY